The entry below describes one T cell receptor (beta chain). The antigen is undetermined. The sample originates from a study of CXCR3-negative and CXCR3-positive naive CD8 T cells. Study results and caveats: TRB CDR3s of CXCR3-positive naive cells were more hydrophobic than those of CXCR3-negative naive cells. Similarly elevated diversity marked both naive subsets, with memory CD8+ cells showing far lower diversity.

The libraries of TRB cDNA were constructed through 5' RACE using UMI labels. One entry per CDR3 protein, without DNA, is what TCRdb gives after re-calling the 5' RACE reads. With just under 90,000 distinct CDR3 sequences in the sample, the ten largest clones hold 0.75% to 0.95%. Germline V gene data show CDR1 as SGHTA and CDR2 as FQGNSA. CDR3 size: 14 residues. The receptor's source is a human donor in good health. Some clones in this sample may be carry-over from other donors' samples. V gene TRBV7-2 combines with J gene TRBJ2-7; the D call of TRBD1 rests on TCRdb alone, since no DNA is present to check it. Sequencing input: naive CXCR3+ CD8+ T cells from blood. Subset defined: CD45RO-CCR7+CD27+CD95- naive CD8+ T cells expressing CXCR3 (TNR3+). The CDR3 loop reads CASRSRDNRYEQYF. The variable domain in full, completed from reference TRBV7-2 and TRBJ2-7, reads GAGVSQSPSNKVTEKGKDVELRCDPISGHTALYWYRQSLGQGLEFLIYFQGNSAPDKSGLPSDRFSAERTGGSVSTLTIQRTQQEDSAVYLCASRSRDNRYEQYFGPGTRLTVT.